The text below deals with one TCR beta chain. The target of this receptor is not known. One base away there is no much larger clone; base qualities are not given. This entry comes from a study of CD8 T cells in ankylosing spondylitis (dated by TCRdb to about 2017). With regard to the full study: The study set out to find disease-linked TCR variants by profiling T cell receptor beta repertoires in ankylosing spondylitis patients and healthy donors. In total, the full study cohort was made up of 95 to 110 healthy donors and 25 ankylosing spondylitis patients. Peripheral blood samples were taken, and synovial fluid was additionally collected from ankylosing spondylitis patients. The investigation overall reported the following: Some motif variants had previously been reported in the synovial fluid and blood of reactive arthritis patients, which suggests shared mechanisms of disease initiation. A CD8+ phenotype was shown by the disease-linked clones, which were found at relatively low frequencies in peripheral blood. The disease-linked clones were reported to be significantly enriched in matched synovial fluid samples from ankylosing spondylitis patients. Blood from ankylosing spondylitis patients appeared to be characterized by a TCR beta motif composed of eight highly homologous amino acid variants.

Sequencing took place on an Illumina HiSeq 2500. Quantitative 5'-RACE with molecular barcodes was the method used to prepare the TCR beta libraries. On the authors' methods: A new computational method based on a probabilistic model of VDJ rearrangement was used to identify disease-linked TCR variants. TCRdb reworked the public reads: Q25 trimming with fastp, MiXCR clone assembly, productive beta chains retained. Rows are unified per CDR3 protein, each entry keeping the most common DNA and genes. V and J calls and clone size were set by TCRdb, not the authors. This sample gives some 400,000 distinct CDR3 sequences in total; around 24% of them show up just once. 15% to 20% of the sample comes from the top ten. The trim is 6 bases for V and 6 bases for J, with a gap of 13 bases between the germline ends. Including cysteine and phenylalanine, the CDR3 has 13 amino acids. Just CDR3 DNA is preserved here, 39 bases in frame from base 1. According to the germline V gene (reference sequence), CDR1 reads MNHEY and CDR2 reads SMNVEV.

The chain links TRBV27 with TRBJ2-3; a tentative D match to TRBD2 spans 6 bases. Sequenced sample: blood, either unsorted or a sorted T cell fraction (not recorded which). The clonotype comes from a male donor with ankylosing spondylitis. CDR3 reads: CASRESGHDTQYF. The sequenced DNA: TGTGCCAGCAGGGAAAGCGGGCACGATACGCAGTATTTT.